Below are 23 T cell receptor beta chains sequenced from a single sample in a study of PD-1 blockade in classical Hodgkin lymphoma. No patient escaped relapse after autologous stem cell transplantation, and brentuximab vedotin exposure varied. TCRdb's table, derived via immunoSEQ multiplex PCR, lists solely in-frame clones and lacks some. The sample carries about 110,000 clones, 89% recorded once. The sequencing used peripheral blood mononuclear cells (PBMCs), collected before the second cycle of nivolumab. The receptors derive from a human donor with classical Hodgkin lymphoma.

This sequence joins TRBV7-9 and TRBJ2-7, with 7 bases lining up with TRBD2. In germline, CDR1 is SEHNR, CDR2 FQNEAQ (reference sequence). The CDR3 has 16 amino acids. V trimming: 1 base; J trimming: 2 bases; junction bases outside the gene matches: 8. The CDR3: CASSLDERGVTYEQYF. CDR3 DNA sequence: TGTGCCAGCAGCTTAGACGAACGGGGGGTTACCTACGAGCAGTACTTC. Variable domain in full (rest from reference TRBV7-9 and TRBJ2-7): DTGVSQNPRHKITKRGQNVTFRCDPISEHNRLYWYRQTLGQGPEFLTYFQNEAQLEKSRLLSDRFSAERPKGSFSTLEIQRTEQGDSAMYLCASSLDERGVTYEQYFGPGTRLTVT.

The V gene is TRBV5-4, the J gene TRBJ1-1; TRBD1 is a possible D gene (5 bases). This CDR3 region has 14 residues. Germline lookup yields CDR1 SGHNT and CDR2 YYREEE (reference sequence). V was pared by 1 base and J by 5 bases, with 12 bases between. The CDR3 protein is CASSLPGARTEAFF. The CDR3 nucleotides are TGTGCCAGCAGCTTGCCCGGGGCGAGGACTGAAGCTTTCTTT.

The V gene is TRBV30, the J gene TRBJ1-2; 9 bases line up with TRBD1. The CDR3 is 13 residues long. Germline loops: CDR1 GTSNPN, CDR2 SVGIG (reference sequence). The J segment lost 4 bases and the V segment lost 3 bases, leaving 3 bases of the junction unmatched. The CDR3 reads CAWSVQGAYGYTF. The CDR3 bases are TGTGCCTGGAGCGTACAGGGGGCCTATGGCTACACCTTC.

This clone was detected once. The chain couples TRBV19 to TRBJ2-3, with a weak D call TRBD2 (5 bases). CDR3 length equals 17 residues. Germline-derived CDR1 and CDR2 are LNHDA and SQIVND (reference sequence). V lost 1 base and J 0 bases, leaving 14 bases between the germline ends. The CDR3 nucleotides read TGTGCCAGTAGTATAGCAAGAGGGTCAGGCAGCACAGATACGCAGTATTTT. Residues: CASSIARGSGSTDTQYF.

V gene TRBV5-8 combines with J gene TRBJ2-7; D uncertain. V lost 0 bases, J lost 2 bases, and 15 bases lay in between. CDR3 length: 16 amino acids. In germline, CDR1 is SGHTS, CDR2 YDEGEE. CDR3 in DNA: TGTGCCAGCAGCTTGGCCCTGGGGAATTATGCCTACGAGCAGTACTTC. Translation: CASSLALGNYAYEQYF.

This chain connects TRBV2 to TRBJ1-4, with D uncertain. There are 13 residues in the CDR3. Trimming removed 5 bases from V and 5 bases from J, with 9 bases in between. Germline lookup yields CDR1 SNHLY and CDR2 FYNNEI. CDR3 protein: CASSLGPNEKLFF. In nucleotides, the CDR3 is TGTGCCAGCAGTTTAGGGCCGAATGAAAAACTGTTTTTT.

The gene calls are TRBV6-5 and TRBJ1-1, with a possible D match to TRBD1 (5 bases). In germline, CDR1 is MNHEY, CDR2 SVGAGI. The CDR3 is made up of 12 amino acids. V lost 11 bases, J lost 4 bases, and 14 bases lay in between. The CDR3 bases are TGTGCCTCCTCCCAGGGTACCACTGAAGCTTTCTTT. Its protein product is CASSQGTTEAFF.

The chain employs TRBV5-6 and TRBJ1-1; D is possibly TRBD1 (5 bases). CDR1 SGHDT and CDR2 YYEEEE come from the germline V gene. The CDR3 contains 15 residues. V was pared by 2 bases and J by 1 base, with 12 bases between. CDR3 loop: CASSLLVGENTEAFF. The CDR3 coding sequence is TGTGCCAGCAGCTTACTCGTAGGGGAGAACACTGAAGCTTTCTTT.

The chain combines TRBV7-9 with TRBJ2-1; no firm D call. Germline CDR1 and CDR2: SEHNR and FQNEAQ (reference sequence). Trimming cost V 1 base and J 6 bases, with 10 bases left between them. The CDR3 is 14 amino acids. The CDR3 region has the DNA TGTGCCAGCAGCTTAGAGTCCCAGAGCAATGAGCAGTTCTTC. Translating gives CASSLESQSNEQFF.

This chain uses TRBV10-3 with TRBJ1-1, with D hard to call. This CDR3 contains 12 residues. Trimming took off 1 base at V and 5 bases at J, with 5 bases between the two ends. Germline V lookup: CDR1 ENHRY, CDR2 SYGVKD. The CDR3 bases are TGTGCCATCAGTGAGTTACGGACTGAAGCTTTCTTT. Translating it yields CAISELRTEAFF.

This clone appeared once. The rearrangement joins TRBV10-2 to TRBJ2-7; 7 nucleotides match TRBD1. Germline lookup yields CDR1 WSHSY and CDR2 SAAADI. The CDR3 loop spans 13 amino acids. V shed 4 bases and J 3 bases; nucleotides not matched to a gene: 3. CDR3 sequence (DNA): TGCGCCAGCAGTGTAGGGGGCCACTACGAGCAGTACTTC. Encoded protein: CASSVGGHYEQYF.

The chain uses TRBV7-9 and TRBJ2-1; D possibly uses TRBD1 or TRBD2 (5 bases each). The CDR3 runs 13 residues. The V end lost 5 bases, the J end lost 7 bases, and 12 bases lay between the germline ends. The germline V gene has CDR1 SEHNR and CDR2 FQNEAQ (reference sequence). The CDR3 protein is CASSLRDGNEQFF. The CDR3 region has the DNA TGTGCCAGCAGCCTCAGGGACGGAAATGAGCAGTTCTTC.

The rearrangement joins TRBV9 to TRBJ2-1; 7 nucleotides match TRBD1. The CDR3 length is 16 residues. Germline V CDR1 and CDR2: SGDLS, YYNGEE. J lost 6 bases, V lost 0 bases, and 9 bases had no gene match. The CDR3 DNA reads TGTGCCAGCAGCGTAGGAGGCAGGGGGAGAGGCAATGAGCAGTTCTTC. Residues: CASSVGGRGRGNEQFF.

J is TRBJ1-1 and V is TRBV6-4; D unresolved. The CDR3 contains 16 residues. Germline lookup yields CDR1 MRHNA and CDR2 SNTAGT. V was cut by 6 bases and J by 1 base, with 18 bases left in between. CDR3 in amino acids: CASRYTWRETNTEAFF. In nucleotides, the CDR3 is TGTGCCAGCAGATACACATGGCGTGAGACGAACACTGAAGCTTTCTTT.

The chain employs TRBV5-6 and TRBJ2-7; TRBD1 is a possible D gene (6 bases). This CDR3 comprises 13 residues. V lost 4 bases to trimming and J lost 3 bases, with 11 bases between them. Germline-derived CDR1 and CDR2 are SGHDT and YYEEEE. CDR3 region: CASSRGSFYEQYF. CDR3 bases: TGTGCCAGCAGCAGGGGGTCCTTCTACGAGCAGTACTTC.

This chain links TRBV2 with TRBJ2-2; 9 bases agree with TRBD2. Germline lookup yields CDR1 SNHLY and CDR2 FYNNEI. This CDR3 is built from 18 residues. J lost 6 bases, V lost 3 bases, and 14 bases had no gene match. CDR3 DNA: TGTGCCAGCAGTGATTCATGGTTTGGCGGGAGGGGAGCCGGGGAGCTGTTTTTT. Translating it yields CASSDSWFGGRGAGELFF.

The chain links TRBV13 to TRBJ1-3; D is possibly TRBD1 (6 bases). The CDR3 is made up of 17 amino acids. Per germline, CDR1 PRHDT and CDR2 FYEKMQ (reference sequence). V lost 5 bases to trimming and J lost 0 bases, with 17 bases between them. CDR3 sequence (DNA): TGTGCCAGCAGCGGAAGACAGGTTCTCCACTCTGGAAACACCATATATTTT. Protein sequence: CASSGRQVLHSGNTIYF.

This clone has more than one count but fewer than ten. The rearrangement uses TRBV2 and TRBJ2-2; the match to TRBD2 covers 9 bases. Per germline, CDR1 SNHLY and CDR2 FYNNEI. V shed 3 bases and J 7 bases; nucleotides not matched to a gene: 18. The CDR3 runs to 19 residues. CDR3 in amino acids: CASSDLGLAGDNLVGELFF. CDR3 in DNA: TGTGCCAGCAGTGACCTTGGGTTAGCGGGAGACAATTTGGTCGGGGAGCTGTTTTTT.

Regarding this clone: Mismatch with germline at one junction end may stem from a read error. The genes are TRBV19 and TRBJ2-2; D gene uncertain. The CDR3 spans 12 residues. Germline V CDR1 and CDR2: LNHDA, SQIVND (reference sequence). This chain's CDR3 is CASSQHTAELFF. The CDR3 region has the DNA TGTGCCAGTAGTCAACACACCGCGGAGCTGTTTTTT.

V and J are TRBV19 and TRBJ1-1; 9 bases fit TRBD1. Trimming cost V 9 bases and J 4 bases; bases outside gene matches: 15. The V gene's germline CDR1 is LNHDA and CDR2 SQIVND (reference sequence). This CDR3 is 16 amino acids long. The CDR3 is CASHKQGAGGSTEAFF. CDR3 in DNA: TGTGCCAGCCATAAACAGGGGGCGGGTGGTAGCACTGAAGCTTTCTTT.

The CDR3 protein is CASSGLAGAVYNEQFF. In nucleotides, the CDR3 is TGTGCCAGCAGCGGACTAGCGGGAGCAGTATACAATGAGCAGTTCTTC. V gene TRBV7-6 combines with J gene TRBJ2-1, with 13 bases matching TRBD2. This CDR3 spans 16 amino acids. The V gene end was trimmed by 5 bases and the J gene end by 4 bases; junction bases not matched to a gene: 5. Germline loops: CDR1 SGHVS, CDR2 FNYEAQ. Supplemented by reference TRBV7-6 and TRBJ2-1, the full variable domain reads GAGVSQSPRYKVTKRGQDVALRCDPISGHVSLYWYRQALGQGPEFLTYFNYEAQQDKSGLPNDRFSAERPEGSISTLTIQRTEQRDSAMYRCASSGLAGAVYNEQFFGPGTRLTVL.

This sequence joins TRBV5-6 and TRBJ2-1, with 9 bases matching TRBD1. V lost 4 bases to trimming and J lost 4 bases; unmatched junction nucleotides: 9. CDR3 size: 16 residues. Germline values: CDR1 SGHDT, CDR2 YYEEEE. The CDR3 loop reads CASSEQGAVGYNEQFF. For the CDR3, the DNA is TGTGCCAGCAGCGAACAGGGGGCAGTAGGGTACAATGAGCAGTTCTTC.

This clone has a handful of counts. The chain uses TRBV6-5 and TRBJ1-1; no firm D call. Germline V lookup: CDR1 MNHEY, CDR2 SVGAGI. V was trimmed by 7 bases and J by 7 bases, leaving 19 bases between them. The CDR3 length is 14 residues. For the CDR3, the DNA is TGTGCCAGCACCCGACGAACCAAAAGAGATGAAGCTTTCTTT. As protein: CASTRRTKRDEAFF.